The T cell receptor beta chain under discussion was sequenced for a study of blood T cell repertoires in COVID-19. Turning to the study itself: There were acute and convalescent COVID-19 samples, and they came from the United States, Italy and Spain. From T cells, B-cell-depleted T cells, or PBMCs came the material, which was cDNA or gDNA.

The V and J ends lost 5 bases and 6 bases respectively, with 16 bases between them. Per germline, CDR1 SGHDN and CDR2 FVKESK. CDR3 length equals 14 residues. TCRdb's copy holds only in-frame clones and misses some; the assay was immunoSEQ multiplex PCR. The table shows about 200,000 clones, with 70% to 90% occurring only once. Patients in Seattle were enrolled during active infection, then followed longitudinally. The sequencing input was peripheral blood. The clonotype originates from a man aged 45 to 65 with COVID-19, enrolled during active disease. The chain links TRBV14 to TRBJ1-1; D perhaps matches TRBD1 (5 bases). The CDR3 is CASSTQGTWAEAFF. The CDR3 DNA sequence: TGTGCCAGCAGCACGCAGGGTACGTGGGCTGAAGCTTTCTTT.